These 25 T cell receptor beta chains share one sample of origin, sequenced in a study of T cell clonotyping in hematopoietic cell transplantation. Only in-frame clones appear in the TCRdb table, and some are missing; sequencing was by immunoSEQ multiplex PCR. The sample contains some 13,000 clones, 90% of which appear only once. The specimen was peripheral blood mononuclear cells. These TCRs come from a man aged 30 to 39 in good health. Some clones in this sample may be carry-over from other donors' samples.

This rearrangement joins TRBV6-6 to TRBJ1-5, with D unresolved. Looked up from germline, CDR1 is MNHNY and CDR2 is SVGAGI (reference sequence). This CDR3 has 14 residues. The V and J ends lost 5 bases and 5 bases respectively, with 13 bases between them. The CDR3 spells CASSLDIAYQPQHF. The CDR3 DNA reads TGTGCCAGCAGTCTTGACATAGCCTATCAGCCCCAGCATTTT.

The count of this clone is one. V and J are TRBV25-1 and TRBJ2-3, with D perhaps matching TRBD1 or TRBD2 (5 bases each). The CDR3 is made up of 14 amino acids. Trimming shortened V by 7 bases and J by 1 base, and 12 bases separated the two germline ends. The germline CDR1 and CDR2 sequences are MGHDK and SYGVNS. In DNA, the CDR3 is TGTGCCAGCACCCGAGGGACGGGCACAGATACGCAGTATTTT. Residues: CASTRGTGTDTQYF.

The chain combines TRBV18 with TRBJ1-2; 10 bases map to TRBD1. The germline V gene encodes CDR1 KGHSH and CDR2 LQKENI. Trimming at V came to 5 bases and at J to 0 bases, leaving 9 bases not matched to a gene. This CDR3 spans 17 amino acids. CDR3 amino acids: CASSTSRDRGTNYGYTF. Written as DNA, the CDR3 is TGTGCCAGCTCAACGTCCCGGGACAGGGGAACTAACTATGGCTACACCTTC.

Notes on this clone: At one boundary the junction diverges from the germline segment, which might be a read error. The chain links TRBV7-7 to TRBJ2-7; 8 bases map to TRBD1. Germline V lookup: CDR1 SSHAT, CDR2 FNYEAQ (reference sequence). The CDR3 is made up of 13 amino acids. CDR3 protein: CASSFDRGREQYF. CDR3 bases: TGTGCTAGCAGCTTCGACAGGGGACGGGAGCAGTACTTC.

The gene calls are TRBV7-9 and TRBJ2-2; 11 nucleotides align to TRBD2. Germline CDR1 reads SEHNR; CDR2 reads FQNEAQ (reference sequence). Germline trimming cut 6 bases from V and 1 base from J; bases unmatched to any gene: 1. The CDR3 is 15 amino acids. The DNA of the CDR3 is TGTGCCAGCAGGGGACTAGCGGTGAACACCGGGGAGCTGTTTTTT. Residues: CASRGLAVNTGELFF.

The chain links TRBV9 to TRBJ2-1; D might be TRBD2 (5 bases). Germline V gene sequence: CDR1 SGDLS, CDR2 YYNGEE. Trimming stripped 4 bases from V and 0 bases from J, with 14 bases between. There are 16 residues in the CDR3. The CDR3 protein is CASSPRGSDSYNEQFF. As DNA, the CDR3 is TGTGCCAGCAGCCCCCGGGGTAGCGACTCCTACAATGAGCAGTTCTTC. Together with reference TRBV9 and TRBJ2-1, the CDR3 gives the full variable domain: DSGVTQTPKHLITATGQRVTLRCSPRSGDLSVYWYQQSLDQGLQFLIQYYNGEERAKGNILERFSAQQFPDLHSELNLSSLELGDSALYFCASSPRGSDSYNEQFFGPGTRLTVL.

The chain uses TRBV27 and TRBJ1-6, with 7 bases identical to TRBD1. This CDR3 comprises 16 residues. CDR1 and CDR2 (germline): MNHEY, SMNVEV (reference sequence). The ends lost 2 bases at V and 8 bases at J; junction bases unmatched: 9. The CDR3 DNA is TGTGCCAGCAGTTTAAGCCCTTCAGGGGGAGATTCACCCCTCCACTTT. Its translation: CASSLSPSGGDSPLHF.

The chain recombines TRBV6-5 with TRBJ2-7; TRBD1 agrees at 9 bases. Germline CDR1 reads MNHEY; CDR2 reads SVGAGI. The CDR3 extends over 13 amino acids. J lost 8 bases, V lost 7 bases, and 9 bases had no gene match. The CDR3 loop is CASKPGQGIQQYF. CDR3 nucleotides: TGTGCCAGCAAACCGGGACAGGGTATCCAGCAGTACTTC.

The CDR3 DNA reads as TGTGCCAGCAGCTCCGTTCACTTCGGATTGATGAACACTGAAGCTTTCTTT. Protein product: CASSSVHFGLMNTEAFF. This chain links TRBV7-8 with TRBJ1-1; D is unresolved. Germline CDR1 is SGHVS and CDR2 is FQNEAQ. The CDR3 contains 17 residues. V dropped 4 bases and J dropped 0 bases, with 18 bases sitting between them.

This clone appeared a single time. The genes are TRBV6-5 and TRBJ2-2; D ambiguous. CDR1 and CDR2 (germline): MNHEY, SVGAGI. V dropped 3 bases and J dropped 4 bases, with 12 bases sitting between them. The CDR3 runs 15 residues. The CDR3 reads CASSYAPRSTGELFF. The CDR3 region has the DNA TGTGCCAGCAGTTATGCCCCTAGGAGCACCGGGGAGCTGTTTTTT.

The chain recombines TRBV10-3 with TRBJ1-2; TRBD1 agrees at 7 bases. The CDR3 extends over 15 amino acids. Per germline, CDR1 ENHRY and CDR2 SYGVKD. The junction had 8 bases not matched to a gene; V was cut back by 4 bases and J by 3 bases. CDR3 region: CAISGLEGAHYGYTF. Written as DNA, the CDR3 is TGTGCCATCAGTGGGCTTGAGGGGGCGCACTATGGCTACACCTTC.

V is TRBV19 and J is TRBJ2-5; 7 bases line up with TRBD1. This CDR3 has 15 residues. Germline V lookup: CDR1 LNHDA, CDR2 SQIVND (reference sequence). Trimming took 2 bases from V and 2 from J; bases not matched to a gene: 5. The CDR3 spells CASSIRDRLQETQYF. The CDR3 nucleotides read TGTGCCAGTAGTATACGGGACAGATTACAAGAGACCCAGTACTTC.

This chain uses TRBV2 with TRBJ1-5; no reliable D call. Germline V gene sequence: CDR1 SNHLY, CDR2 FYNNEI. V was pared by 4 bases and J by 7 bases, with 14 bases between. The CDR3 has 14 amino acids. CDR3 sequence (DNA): TGTGCCAGCAGTGCCCGGTTATCGAGACAGCCCCAGCATTTT. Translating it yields CASSARLSRQPQHF.

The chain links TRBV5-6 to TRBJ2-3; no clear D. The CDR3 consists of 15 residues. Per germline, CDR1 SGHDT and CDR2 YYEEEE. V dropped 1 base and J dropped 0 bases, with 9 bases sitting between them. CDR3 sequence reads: CASSLLLTSTDTQYF. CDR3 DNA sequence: TGTGCCAGCAGCTTGTTGCTGACTAGCACAGATACGCAGTATTTT.

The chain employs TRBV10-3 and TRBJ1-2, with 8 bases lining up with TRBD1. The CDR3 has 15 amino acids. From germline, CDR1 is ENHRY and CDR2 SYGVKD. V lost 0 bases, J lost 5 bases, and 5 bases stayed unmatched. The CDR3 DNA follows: TGTGCCATCAGTGAGTCGACAGGGGAGGGATATGGCTACACCTTC. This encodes CAISESTGEGYGYTF.

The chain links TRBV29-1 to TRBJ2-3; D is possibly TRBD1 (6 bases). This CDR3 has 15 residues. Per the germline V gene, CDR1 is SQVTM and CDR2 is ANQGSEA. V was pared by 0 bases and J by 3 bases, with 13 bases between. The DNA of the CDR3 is TGCAGCGTTGAAGATCAGGGGCCGCGTACAGATACGCAGTATTTT. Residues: CSVEDQGPRTDTQYF.

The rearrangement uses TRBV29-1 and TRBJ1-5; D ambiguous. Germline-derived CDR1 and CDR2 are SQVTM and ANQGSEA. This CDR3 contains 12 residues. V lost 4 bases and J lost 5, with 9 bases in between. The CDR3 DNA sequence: TGCAGCGTTGGGGCAGATGATCAGCCCCAGCATTTT. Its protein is CSVGADDQPQHF.

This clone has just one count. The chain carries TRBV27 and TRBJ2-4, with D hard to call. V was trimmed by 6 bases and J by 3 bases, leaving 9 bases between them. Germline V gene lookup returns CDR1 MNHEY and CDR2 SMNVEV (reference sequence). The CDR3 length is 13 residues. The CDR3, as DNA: TGTGCCAGCAGCCTTACCTTCAAAAACATTCAGTACTTC. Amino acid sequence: CASSLTFKNIQYF.

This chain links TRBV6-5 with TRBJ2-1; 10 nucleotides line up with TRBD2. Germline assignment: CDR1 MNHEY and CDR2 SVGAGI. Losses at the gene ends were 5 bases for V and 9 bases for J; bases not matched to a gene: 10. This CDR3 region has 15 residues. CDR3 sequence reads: CASSPIIAGGFEQFF. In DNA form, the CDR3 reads TGTGCCAGCAGTCCTATCATAGCGGGAGGATTTGAGCAGTTCTTC.

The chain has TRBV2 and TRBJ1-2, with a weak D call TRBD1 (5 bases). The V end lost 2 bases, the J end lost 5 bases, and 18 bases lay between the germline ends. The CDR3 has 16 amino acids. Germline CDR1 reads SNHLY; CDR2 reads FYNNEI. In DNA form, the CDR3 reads TGTGCCAGCAGTGAAACTTCCGGGACGGTAGATTATGGCTACACCTTC. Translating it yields CASSETSGTVDYGYTF.

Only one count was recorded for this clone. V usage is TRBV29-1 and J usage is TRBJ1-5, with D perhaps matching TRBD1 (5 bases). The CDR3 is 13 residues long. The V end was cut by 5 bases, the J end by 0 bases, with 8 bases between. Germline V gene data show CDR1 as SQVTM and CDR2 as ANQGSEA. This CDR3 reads CSVTGGSNQPQHF. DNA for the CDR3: TGCAGCGTTACAGGCGGTAGCAATCAGCCCCAGCATTTT.

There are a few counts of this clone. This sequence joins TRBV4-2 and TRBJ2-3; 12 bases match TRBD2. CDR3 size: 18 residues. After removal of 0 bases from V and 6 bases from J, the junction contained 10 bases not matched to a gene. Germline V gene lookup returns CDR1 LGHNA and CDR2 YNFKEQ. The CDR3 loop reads CASSQDSTSGGPRDTQYF. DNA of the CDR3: TGTGCCAGCAGCCAAGATAGTACTAGCGGGGGGCCTCGGGATACGCAGTATTTT.

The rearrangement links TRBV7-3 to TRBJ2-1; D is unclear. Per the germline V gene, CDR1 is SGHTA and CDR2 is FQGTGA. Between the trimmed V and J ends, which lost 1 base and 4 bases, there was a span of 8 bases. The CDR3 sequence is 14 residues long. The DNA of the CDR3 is TGTGCCAGCAGCTTAATGGCGGAGTACAATGAGCAGTTCTTC. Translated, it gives CASSLMAEYNEQFF.

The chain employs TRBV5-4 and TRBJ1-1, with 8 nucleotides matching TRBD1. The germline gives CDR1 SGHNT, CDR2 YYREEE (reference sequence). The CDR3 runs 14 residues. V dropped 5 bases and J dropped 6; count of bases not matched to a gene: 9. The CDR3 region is CASRPTGTGPEAFF. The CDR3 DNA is TGTGCCAGCAGACCCACCGGGACAGGTCCTGAAGCTTTCTTT.

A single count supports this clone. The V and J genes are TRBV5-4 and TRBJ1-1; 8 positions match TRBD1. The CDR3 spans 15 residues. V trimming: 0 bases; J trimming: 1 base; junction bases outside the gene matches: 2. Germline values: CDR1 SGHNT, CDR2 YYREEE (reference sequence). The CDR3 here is CASSLARGPNTEAFF. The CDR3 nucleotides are TGTGCCAGCAGCTTGGCCAGGGGGCCGAACACTGAAGCTTTCTTT.